The 19 T cell receptor beta chains below were found in one sample sequenced in a study of CD8 T cells in Susac syndrome. The authors reverse transcribed 0.5 to 1 ug RNA with random hexamers. A single record per CDR3 protein comes from TCRdb applying MiXCR to the immunoSEQ multiplex PCR reads. Among about 130,000 distinct CDR3 sequences, 91% were seen once, and the ten largest hold under 0.25%. The specimen was CD8+ T cells from PBMCs. The receptor source for this set is a human donor with multiple sclerosis.

The chain is built from TRBV2 and TRBJ2-5, with 8 bases identical to TRBD2. Germline V gene sequence: CDR1 SNHLY, CDR2 FYNNEI. Unmatched junction bases numbered 12, after V lost 1 base and J lost 5 bases. There are 17 residues in the CDR3. The CDR3 DNA is TGTGCCAGCAGTGAAGATCCTGCGGGAGGAGTGATGGAGACCCAGTACTTC. Protein product: CASSEDPAGGVMETQYF.

The chain is built from TRBV20-1 and TRBJ2-3; 7 positions match TRBD2. Trimming cost V 6 bases and J 0 bases; bases outside gene matches: 12. The length of the CDR3 is 16 residues. The germline V gene has CDR1 DFQATT and CDR2 SNEGSKA (reference sequence). CDR3 coding DNA: TGCAGTGCCTCGGGGGGAGTGGAGCCTAGCACAGATACGCAGTATTTT. It encodes CSASGGVEPSTDTQYF.

This chain links TRBV5-4 with TRBJ2-7, with 7 positions matching TRBD1. Germline-derived CDR1 and CDR2 are SGHNT and YYREEE (reference sequence). Trimming took 4 bases from V and 7 from J; bases not matched to a gene: 8. The CDR3 is 13 amino acids. The DNA of the CDR3 is TGTGCCAGCAGCCTCTGGGACAGTCAAGAGCAGTACTTC. Translating gives CASSLWDSQEQYF.

The chain links TRBV29-1 to TRBJ1-1; 8 bases are a match to TRBD1. CDR3 length: 12 residues. Germline trimming cut 7 bases from V and 4 bases from J; bases unmatched to any gene: 5. Germline V lookup: CDR1 SQVTM, CDR2 ANQGSEA. DNA for the CDR3: TGCAGCGCAGGGACAGGCTCCACTGAAGCTTTCTTT. Protein sequence: CSAGTGSTEAFF.

The chain couples TRBV24-1 to TRBJ1-1; D gene uncertain. There are 13 residues in the CDR3. Germline assignment: CDR1 KGHDR and CDR2 SFDVKD. Trimming cost V 7 bases and J 6 bases, with 14 bases left between them. The CDR3 sequence: CATRSEGNAEAFF. DNA for the CDR3: TGTGCCACCAGATCGGAGGGTAATGCTGAAGCTTTCTTT.

The rearrangement joins TRBV19 to TRBJ1-1; no reliable D call. CDR3 size: 15 residues. Germline V CDR1 and CDR2: LNHDA, SQIVND (reference sequence). Trimming shortened V by 3 bases and J by 0 bases, and 11 bases separated the two germline ends. The CDR3: CASSINRLMNTEAFF. CDR3 nucleotide sequence: TGTGCCAGTAGTATCAACAGATTAATGAACACTGAAGCTTTCTTT.

This chain joins TRBV15 and TRBJ1-2, with no clear D. V was pared by 0 bases and J by 0 bases, with 11 bases between. The CDR3 length is 16 residues. CDR1 is LNHNV and CDR2 is YYDKDF in the germline V gene (reference sequence). The CDR3 DNA reads as TGTGCCACCAGCAGAGACTTGACACCAACTAACTATGGCTACACCTTC. Its protein product is CATSRDLTPTNYGYTF.

A single count supports this clonotype. The chain has TRBV3-1 and TRBJ2-2, with unresolved D. The germline CDR1 and CDR2 sequences are LGHDT and YNNKEL (reference sequence). V lost 4 bases and J lost 4, with 4 bases in between. This CDR3 has 12 amino acids. CDR3 in DNA: TGTGCCAGCAGCCCCCCCACCGGGGAGCTGTTTTTT. It encodes CASSPPTGELFF.

V gene TRBV9 combines with J gene TRBJ2-6; the D is unclear. In germline, CDR1 is SGDLS, CDR2 YYNGEE. Between the trimmed V and J ends, which lost 4 bases and 4 bases, there was a span of 9 bases. The CDR3 is made up of 14 amino acids. DNA for the CDR3: TGTGCCAGCAGCCCCCTTGGGGGGGCCAACGTCCTGACTTTC. Encoded protein: CASSPLGGANVLTF.

The chain has TRBV27 and TRBJ2-5, with D possibly TRBD2 on 5 matching bases. The V gene's germline CDR1 is MNHEY and CDR2 SMNVEV (reference sequence). The CDR3 is 14 residues long. Trimming removed 6 bases from V and 5 bases from J, with 16 bases in between. The CDR3 DNA follows: TGTGCCAGCAGCAACTGGGCCACGGGGGAGACCCAGTACTTC. As protein: CASSNWATGETQYF.

The V and J genes are TRBV5-1 and TRBJ1-2, with D unclear. Trimming took off 1 base at V and 4 bases at J, with 14 bases between the two ends. There are 15 residues in the CDR3. Germline lookup yields CDR1 SGHRS and CDR2 YFSETQ. CDR3: CASSLYTSAVYGYTF. The CDR3 DNA sequence: TGCGCCAGCAGCTTGTACACGAGCGCCGTCTATGGCTACACCTTC. The full variable domain, its missing parts supplied by reference TRBV5-1 and TRBJ1-2, is KAGVTQTPRYLIKTRGQQVTLSCSPISGHRSVSWYQQTPGQGLQFLFEYFSETQRNKGNFPGRFSGRQFSNSRSEMNVSTLELGDSALYLCASSLYTSAVYGYTFGSGTRLTVV.

This chain links TRBV6-1 with TRBJ2-7; D is possibly TRBD1 (6 bases). The CDR3 runs to 12 residues. Between the trimmed V and J ends, which lost 7 bases and 4 bases, there was a span of 11 bases. Per germline, CDR1 MNHNS and CDR2 SASEGT. As DNA, the CDR3 is TGTGCCAGCACCCGGACAGAGTACGAGCAGTACTTC. This translates into CASTRTEYEQYF.

The chain is built from TRBV9 and TRBJ2-1, with TRBD2 matching over 16 bases. The germline gives CDR1 SGDLS, CDR2 YYNGEE. The J segment lost 10 bases and the V segment lost 4 bases, leaving 8 bases of the junction unmatched. The CDR3 is 16 residues long. In nucleotides, the CDR3 is TGTGCCAGCAGCCCAGGGGGACTAGCGGGAGGGGGAGAGCAGTTCTTC. Its protein product is CASSPGGLAGGGEQFF.

This chain links TRBV27 with TRBJ1-1; D possibly corresponds to TRBD1 (5 bases). This CDR3 spans 13 amino acids. Looked up from germline, CDR1 is MNHEY and CDR2 is SMNVEV (reference sequence). Deletions cut 6 bases from V and 5 bases from J, with 13 bases between. The CDR3 DNA follows: TGTGCCAGCAGGACCATTGGGGGGACTGAAGCTTTCTTT. As protein: CASRTIGGTEAFF.

The chain combines TRBV7-2 with TRBJ1-1, with D possibly being TRBD1 (5 bases). Trimming stripped 5 bases from V and 8 bases from J, with 15 bases between. Germline V lookup: CDR1 SGHTA, CDR2 FQGNSA. This CDR3 has 13 amino acids. The CDR3 bases are TGTGCCAGCAGCCTACCAGGGAGGCAGGAAGCTTTCTTT. Its protein is CASSLPGRQEAFF.

The chain employs TRBV11-1 and TRBJ1-2; perhaps TRBD1 as D (6 bases). CDR1 and CDR2 from the germline V gene are SGHAT and FQDESV (reference sequence). This CDR3 region has 14 residues. Trimming removed 0 bases at V and 8 bases at J, with 13 bases between. The CDR3 here is CASSLADSPYGYTF. The CDR3 DNA sequence: TGTGCCAGCAGCTTAGCGGACAGCCCCTACGGCTACACCTTC.

The J gene is TRBJ1-1, the V gene TRBV19, with a tentative D call TRBD1 (5 bases). Germline-derived CDR1 and CDR2 are LNHDA and SQIVND (reference sequence). This CDR3 contains 11 residues. V was shortened by 7 bases and J by 5 bases, with 8 bases between the two germline ends. CDR3 DNA sequence: TGTGCCAGTACGGGGGAGACTGAAGCTTTCTTT. The encoded protein is CASTGETEAFF.

The rearrangement uses TRBV20-1 and TRBJ1-1; tentatively, D is TRBD1 (5 bases). Germline values: CDR1 DFQATT, CDR2 SNEGSKA (reference sequence). V was trimmed by 2 bases and J by 5 bases, leaving 9 bases between them. The CDR3 runs to 12 residues. The CDR3 region has the DNA TGCAGTGCTAGACCGGGGGAAACTGAAGCTTTCTTT. Its translation: CSARPGETEAFF.

The rearrangement links TRBV6-2 or TRBV6-3 to TRBJ2-7; TRBD2 matches 10 bases. CDR1 is MNHEY, CDR2 SVGEGT, per germline. This CDR3 contains 15 residues. V shed 4 bases and J 5 bases; nucleotides not matched to a gene: 8. The CDR3 region is CASSSLAGVPDEQYF. The DNA of the CDR3 is TGTGCCAGCAGTTCCCTAGCGGGAGTTCCCGACGAGCAGTACTTC.